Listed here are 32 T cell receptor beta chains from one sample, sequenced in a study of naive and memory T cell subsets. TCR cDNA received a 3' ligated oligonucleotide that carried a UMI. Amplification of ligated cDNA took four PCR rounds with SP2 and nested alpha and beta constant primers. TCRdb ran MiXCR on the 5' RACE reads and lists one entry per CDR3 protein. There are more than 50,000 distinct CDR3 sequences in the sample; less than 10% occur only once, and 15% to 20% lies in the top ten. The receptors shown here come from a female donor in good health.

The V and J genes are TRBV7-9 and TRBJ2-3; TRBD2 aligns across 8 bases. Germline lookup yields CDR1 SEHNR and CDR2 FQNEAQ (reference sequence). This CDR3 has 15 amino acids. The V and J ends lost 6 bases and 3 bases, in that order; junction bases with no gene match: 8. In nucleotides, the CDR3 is TGTGCCAGCAGGCGTAGCGGGGCCACAACAGATACGCAGTATTTT. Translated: CASRRSGATTDTQYF.

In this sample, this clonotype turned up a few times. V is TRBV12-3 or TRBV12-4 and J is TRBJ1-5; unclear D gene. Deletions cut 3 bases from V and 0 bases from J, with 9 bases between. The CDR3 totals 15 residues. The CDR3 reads CASSLSTPSNQPQHF. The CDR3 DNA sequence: TGTGCCAGCAGTTTGAGCACCCCTAGCAATCAGCCCCAGCATTTT.

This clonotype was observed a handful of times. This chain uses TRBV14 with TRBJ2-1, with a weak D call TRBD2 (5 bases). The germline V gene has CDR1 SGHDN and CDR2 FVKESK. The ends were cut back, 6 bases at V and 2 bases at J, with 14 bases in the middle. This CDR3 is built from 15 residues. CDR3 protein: CASRDTSSAYNEQFF. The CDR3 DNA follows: TGTGCCAGCAGGGATACTAGTTCGGCCTACAATGAGCAGTTCTTC.

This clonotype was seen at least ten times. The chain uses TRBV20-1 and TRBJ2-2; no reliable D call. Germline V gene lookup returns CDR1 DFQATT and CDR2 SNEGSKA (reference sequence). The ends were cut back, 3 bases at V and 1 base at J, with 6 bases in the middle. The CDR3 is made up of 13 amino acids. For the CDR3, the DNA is TGCAGTGCTAGTGGGCAGAACACCGGGGAGCTGTTTTTT. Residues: CSASGQNTGELFF.

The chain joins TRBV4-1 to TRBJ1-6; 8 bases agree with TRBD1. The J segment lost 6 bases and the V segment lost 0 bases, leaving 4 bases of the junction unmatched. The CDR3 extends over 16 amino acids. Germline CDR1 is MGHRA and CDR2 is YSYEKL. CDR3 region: CASSQDAGQVNSPLHF. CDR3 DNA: TGCGCCAGCAGCCAAGATGCGGGACAGGTTAATTCACCCCTCCACTTT.

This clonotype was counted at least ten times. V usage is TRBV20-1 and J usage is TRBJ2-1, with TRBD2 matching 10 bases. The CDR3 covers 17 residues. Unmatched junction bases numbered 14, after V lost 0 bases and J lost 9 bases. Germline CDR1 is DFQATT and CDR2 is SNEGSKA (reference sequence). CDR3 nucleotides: TGCAGTGCTAGAGATCTTCGGGAGCGGGAGGGCGTGGGTGAGCAGTTCTTC. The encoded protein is CSARDLREREGVGEQFF.

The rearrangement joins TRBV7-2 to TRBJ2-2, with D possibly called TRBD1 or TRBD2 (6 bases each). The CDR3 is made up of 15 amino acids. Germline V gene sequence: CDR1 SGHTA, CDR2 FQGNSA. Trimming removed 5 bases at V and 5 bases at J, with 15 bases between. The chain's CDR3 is CASSPRGRVTGELFF. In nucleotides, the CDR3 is TGTGCCAGCAGCCCCCGGGGGCGGGTTACCGGGGAGCTGTTTTTT.

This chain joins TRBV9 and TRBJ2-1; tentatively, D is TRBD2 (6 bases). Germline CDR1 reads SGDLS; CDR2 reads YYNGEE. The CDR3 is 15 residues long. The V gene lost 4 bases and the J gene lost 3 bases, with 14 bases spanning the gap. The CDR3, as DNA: TGTGCCAGCAGCCCGCATGTCGGGGGCTACAATGAGCAGTTCTTC. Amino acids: CASSPHVGGYNEQFF.

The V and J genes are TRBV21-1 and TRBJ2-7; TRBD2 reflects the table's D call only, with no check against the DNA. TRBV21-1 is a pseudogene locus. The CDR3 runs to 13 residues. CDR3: CASSGRWVDEQYF. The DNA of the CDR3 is TGTGCCAGCAGCGGGAGATGGGTTGACGAGCAGTACTTC.

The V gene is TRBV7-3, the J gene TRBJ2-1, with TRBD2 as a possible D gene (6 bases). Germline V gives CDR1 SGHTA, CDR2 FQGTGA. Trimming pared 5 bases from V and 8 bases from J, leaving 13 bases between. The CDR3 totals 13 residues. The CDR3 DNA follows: TGTGCCAGCAGCCGACGGGAGAGGGATGAGCAGTTCTTC. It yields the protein CASSRRERDEQFF. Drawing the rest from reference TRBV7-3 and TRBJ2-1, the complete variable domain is GAGVSQTPSNKVTEKGKYVELRCDPISGHTALYWYRQSLGQGPEFLIYFQGTGAADDSGLPNDRFFAVRPEGSVSTLKIQRTERGDSAVYLCASSRRERDEQFFGPGTRLTVL.

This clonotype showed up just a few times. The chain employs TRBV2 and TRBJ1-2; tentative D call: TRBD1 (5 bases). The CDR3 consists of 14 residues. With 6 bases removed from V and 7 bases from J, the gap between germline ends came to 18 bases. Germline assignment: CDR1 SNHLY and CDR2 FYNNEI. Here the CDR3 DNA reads TGTGCCAGCAGAGGAAGGGGCGAATTCGCTGGCTACACCTTC. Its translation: CASRGRGEFAGYTF.

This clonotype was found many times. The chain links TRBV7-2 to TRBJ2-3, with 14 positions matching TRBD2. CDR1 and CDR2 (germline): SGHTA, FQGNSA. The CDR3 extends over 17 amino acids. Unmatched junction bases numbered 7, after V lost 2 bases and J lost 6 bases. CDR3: CASSLIGLAGGWDTQYF. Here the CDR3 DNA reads TGTGCCAGCAGCTTAATAGGACTAGCGGGAGGATGGGATACGCAGTATTTT.

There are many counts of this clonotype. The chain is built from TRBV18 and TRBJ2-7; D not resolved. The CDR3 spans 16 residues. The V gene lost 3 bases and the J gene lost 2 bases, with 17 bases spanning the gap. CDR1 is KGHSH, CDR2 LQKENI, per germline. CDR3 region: CASSPSLSRSAYEQYF. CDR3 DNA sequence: TGTGCCAGCTCACCTTCGCTTTCCCGGTCGGCCTACGAGCAGTACTTC. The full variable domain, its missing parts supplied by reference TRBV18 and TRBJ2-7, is NAGVMQNPRHLVRRRGQEARLRCSPMKGHSHVYWYRQLPEEGLKFMVYLQKENIIDESGMPKERFSAEFPKEGPSILRIQQVVRGDSAAYFCASSPSLSRSAYEQYFGPGTRLTVT.

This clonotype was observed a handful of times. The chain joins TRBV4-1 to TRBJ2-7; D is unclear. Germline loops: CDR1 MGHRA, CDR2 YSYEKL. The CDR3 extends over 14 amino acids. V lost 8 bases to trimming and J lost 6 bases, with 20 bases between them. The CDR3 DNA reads TGCGCCAGCTCCACGTCGGAACAATCGCTCGAGCAGTACTTC. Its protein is CASSTSEQSLEQYF.

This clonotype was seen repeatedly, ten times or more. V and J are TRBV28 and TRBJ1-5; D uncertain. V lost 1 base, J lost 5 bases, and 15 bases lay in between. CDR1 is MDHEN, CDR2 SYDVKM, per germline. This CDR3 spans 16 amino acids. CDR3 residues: CASSLYRDRYHQPQHF. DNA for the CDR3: TGTGCCAGCAGTTTATACCGGGATCGGTACCATCAGCCCCAGCATTTT.

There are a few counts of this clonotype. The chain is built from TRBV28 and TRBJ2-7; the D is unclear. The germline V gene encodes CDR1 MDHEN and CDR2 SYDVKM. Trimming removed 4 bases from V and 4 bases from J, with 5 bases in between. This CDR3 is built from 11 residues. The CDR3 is CASSSLYEQYF. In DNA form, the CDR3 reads TGTGCCAGCAGTTCCCTATACGAGCAGTACTTC.

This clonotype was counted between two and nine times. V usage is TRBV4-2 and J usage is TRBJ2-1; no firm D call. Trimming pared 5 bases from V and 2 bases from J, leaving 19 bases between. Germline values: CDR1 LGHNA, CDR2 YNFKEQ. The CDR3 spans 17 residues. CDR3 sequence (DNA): TGTGCCAGCAGCTCGATAACCGGGTCCACCGCCTACAATGAGCAGTTCTTC. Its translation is CASSSITGSTAYNEQFF.

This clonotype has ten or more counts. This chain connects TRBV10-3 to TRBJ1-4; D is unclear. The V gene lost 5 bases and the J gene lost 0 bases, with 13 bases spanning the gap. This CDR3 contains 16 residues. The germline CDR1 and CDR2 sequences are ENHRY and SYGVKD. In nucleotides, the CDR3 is TGTGCCATCAGTTTATCGACCTGGCCAACTAATGAAAAACTGTTTTTT. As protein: CAISLSTWPTNEKLFF.

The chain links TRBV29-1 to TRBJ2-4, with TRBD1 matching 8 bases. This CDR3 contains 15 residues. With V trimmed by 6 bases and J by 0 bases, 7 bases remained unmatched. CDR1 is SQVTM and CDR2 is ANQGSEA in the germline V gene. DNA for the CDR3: TGCAGCGTACGCGACAGGGGAATAGCCAAAAACATTCAGTACTTC. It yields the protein CSVRDRGIAKNIQYF.

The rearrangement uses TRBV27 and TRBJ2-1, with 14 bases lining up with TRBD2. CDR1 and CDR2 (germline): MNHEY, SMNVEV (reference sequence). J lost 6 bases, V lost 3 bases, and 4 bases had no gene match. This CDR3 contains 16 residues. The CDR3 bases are TGTGCCAGCAGTTTTTTGGGACTAGCGGGAGCCAATGAGCAGTTCTTC. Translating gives CASSFLGLAGANEQFF.

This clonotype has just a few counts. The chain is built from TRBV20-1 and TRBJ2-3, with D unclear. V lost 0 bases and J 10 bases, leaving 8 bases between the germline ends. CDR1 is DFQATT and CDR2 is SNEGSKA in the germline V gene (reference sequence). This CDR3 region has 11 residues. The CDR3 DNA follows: TGCAGTGCTAGAGAAGGCATACCGCAGTATTTT. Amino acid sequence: CSAREGIPQYF.

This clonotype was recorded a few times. CDR3 DNA: TGTGCCAGTAGTGTCGGTGGAGGGTTTTTCACAGATACGCAGTATTTT. It encodes CASSVGGGFFTDTQYF. This chain connects TRBV19 to TRBJ2-3; D possibly corresponds to TRBD2 (6 bases). V gave up 5 bases and J gave up 2 bases, with 17 bases separating them. The CDR3 consists of 16 residues. CDR1 and CDR2 (germline): LNHDA, SQIVND (reference sequence).

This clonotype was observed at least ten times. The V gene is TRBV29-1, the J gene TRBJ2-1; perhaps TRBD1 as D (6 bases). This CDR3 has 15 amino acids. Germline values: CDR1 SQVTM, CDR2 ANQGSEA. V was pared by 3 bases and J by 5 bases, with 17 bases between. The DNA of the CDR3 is TGCAGCGTTGAGTCTTCGGGACATCTAAACAATGAGCAGTTCTTC. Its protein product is CSVESSGHLNNEQFF.

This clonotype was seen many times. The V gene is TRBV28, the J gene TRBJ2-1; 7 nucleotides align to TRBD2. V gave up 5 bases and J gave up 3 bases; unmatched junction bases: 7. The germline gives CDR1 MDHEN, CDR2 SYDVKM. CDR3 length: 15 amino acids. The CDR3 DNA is TGTGCCAGCAGTCTACTAGCGAGAGACTACAATGAGCAGTTCTTC. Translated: CASSLLARDYNEQFF.

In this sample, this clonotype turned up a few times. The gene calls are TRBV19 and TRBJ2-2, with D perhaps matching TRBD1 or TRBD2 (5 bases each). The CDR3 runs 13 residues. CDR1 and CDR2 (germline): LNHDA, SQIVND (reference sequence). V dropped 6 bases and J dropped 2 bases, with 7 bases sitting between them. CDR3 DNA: TGTGCCAGTAGCGGGGCCAACACCGGGGAGCTGTTTTTT. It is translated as CASSGANTGELFF.

The CDR3 DNA is TGTGCCAGCAGCACGAGGGACAAGGGAATTTCCTACAATGAGCAGTTCTTC. Translated: CASSTRDKGISYNEQFF. The V call is TRBV21-1, the J call TRBJ2-1; the D call TRBD1 from the table was never checked on the DNA. TRBV21-1 counts as a pseudogene. This CDR3 is 17 amino acids long.

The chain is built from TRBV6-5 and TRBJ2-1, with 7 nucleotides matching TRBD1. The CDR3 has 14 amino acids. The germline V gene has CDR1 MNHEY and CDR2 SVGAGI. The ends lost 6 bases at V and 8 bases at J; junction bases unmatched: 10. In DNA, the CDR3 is TGTGCCAGCAGGGAAACAGGGGTAGTCGATGAGCAGTTCTTC. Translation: CASRETGVVDEQFF.

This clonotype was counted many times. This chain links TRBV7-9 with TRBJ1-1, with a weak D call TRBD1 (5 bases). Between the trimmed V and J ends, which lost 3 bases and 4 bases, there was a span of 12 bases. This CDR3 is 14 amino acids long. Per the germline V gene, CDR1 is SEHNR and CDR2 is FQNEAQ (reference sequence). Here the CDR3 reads CASSFSREATEAFF. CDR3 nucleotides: TGTGCCAGCAGCTTTTCCAGGGAGGCCACTGAAGCTTTCTTT.

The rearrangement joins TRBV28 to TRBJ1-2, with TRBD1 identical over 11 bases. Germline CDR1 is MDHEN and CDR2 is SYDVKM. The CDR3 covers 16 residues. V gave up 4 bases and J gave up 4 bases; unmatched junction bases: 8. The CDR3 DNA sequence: TGTGCCAGCAGTTGGGACGGGACAGGGGGGGCCTATGGCTACACCTTC. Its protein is CASSWDGTGGAYGYTF.

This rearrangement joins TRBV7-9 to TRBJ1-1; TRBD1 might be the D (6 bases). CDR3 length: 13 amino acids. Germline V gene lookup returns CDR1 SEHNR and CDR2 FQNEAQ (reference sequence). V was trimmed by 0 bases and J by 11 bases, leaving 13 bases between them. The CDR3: CASSLAEGERAFF. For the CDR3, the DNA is TGTGCCAGCAGCTTAGCGGAGGGGGAGCGCGCTTTCTTT.

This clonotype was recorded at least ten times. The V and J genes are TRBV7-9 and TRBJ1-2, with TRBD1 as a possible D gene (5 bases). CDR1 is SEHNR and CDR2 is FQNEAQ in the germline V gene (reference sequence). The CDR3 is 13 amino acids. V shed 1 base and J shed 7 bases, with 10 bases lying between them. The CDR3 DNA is TGTGCCAGCAGCTTAGAAGTAACAGGTGGCTACACCTTC. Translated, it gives CASSLEVTGGYTF.

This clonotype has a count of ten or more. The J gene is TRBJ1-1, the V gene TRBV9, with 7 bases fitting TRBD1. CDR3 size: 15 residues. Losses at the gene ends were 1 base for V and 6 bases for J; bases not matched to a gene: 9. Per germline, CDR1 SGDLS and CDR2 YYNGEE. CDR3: CASSVTGAGNAEAFF. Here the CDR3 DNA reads TGTGCCAGCAGCGTAACAGGGGCCGGGAATGCTGAAGCTTTCTTT.